This T cell receptor beta chain is drawn from a study of blood T cell repertoires in COVID-19. In the study overall: COVID-19 samples, acute and convalescent, were from the United States, Italy and Spain.

As originally analysed: Estimated nucleated cell counts came from reference gene primer amplification. TCRdb's table, derived via immunoSEQ multiplex PCR, lists solely in-frame clones and lacks some. V, J and clone size are those of that table, while D and trimming were read from the DNA. This table holds about 130,000 clones, around nine tenths found once. The length of the CDR3 is 14 residues. The V gene's germline CDR1 is LGHDT and CDR2 YNNKEL (reference sequence). The germline V and J ends were trimmed by 2 bases and 3 bases, with 11 bases remaining between them. The receptor comes from a woman in her 70s with COVID-19, enrolled during active disease. Sequencing was carried out using peripheral blood. J is TRBJ2-7 and V is TRBV3-1 (or the pseudogene TRBV3-2); D is unclear. CDR3 loop: CASSQLESHYEQYF. CDR3 coding DNA: TGTGCCAGCAGCCAACTAGAAAGTCACTACGAGCAGTACTTC.